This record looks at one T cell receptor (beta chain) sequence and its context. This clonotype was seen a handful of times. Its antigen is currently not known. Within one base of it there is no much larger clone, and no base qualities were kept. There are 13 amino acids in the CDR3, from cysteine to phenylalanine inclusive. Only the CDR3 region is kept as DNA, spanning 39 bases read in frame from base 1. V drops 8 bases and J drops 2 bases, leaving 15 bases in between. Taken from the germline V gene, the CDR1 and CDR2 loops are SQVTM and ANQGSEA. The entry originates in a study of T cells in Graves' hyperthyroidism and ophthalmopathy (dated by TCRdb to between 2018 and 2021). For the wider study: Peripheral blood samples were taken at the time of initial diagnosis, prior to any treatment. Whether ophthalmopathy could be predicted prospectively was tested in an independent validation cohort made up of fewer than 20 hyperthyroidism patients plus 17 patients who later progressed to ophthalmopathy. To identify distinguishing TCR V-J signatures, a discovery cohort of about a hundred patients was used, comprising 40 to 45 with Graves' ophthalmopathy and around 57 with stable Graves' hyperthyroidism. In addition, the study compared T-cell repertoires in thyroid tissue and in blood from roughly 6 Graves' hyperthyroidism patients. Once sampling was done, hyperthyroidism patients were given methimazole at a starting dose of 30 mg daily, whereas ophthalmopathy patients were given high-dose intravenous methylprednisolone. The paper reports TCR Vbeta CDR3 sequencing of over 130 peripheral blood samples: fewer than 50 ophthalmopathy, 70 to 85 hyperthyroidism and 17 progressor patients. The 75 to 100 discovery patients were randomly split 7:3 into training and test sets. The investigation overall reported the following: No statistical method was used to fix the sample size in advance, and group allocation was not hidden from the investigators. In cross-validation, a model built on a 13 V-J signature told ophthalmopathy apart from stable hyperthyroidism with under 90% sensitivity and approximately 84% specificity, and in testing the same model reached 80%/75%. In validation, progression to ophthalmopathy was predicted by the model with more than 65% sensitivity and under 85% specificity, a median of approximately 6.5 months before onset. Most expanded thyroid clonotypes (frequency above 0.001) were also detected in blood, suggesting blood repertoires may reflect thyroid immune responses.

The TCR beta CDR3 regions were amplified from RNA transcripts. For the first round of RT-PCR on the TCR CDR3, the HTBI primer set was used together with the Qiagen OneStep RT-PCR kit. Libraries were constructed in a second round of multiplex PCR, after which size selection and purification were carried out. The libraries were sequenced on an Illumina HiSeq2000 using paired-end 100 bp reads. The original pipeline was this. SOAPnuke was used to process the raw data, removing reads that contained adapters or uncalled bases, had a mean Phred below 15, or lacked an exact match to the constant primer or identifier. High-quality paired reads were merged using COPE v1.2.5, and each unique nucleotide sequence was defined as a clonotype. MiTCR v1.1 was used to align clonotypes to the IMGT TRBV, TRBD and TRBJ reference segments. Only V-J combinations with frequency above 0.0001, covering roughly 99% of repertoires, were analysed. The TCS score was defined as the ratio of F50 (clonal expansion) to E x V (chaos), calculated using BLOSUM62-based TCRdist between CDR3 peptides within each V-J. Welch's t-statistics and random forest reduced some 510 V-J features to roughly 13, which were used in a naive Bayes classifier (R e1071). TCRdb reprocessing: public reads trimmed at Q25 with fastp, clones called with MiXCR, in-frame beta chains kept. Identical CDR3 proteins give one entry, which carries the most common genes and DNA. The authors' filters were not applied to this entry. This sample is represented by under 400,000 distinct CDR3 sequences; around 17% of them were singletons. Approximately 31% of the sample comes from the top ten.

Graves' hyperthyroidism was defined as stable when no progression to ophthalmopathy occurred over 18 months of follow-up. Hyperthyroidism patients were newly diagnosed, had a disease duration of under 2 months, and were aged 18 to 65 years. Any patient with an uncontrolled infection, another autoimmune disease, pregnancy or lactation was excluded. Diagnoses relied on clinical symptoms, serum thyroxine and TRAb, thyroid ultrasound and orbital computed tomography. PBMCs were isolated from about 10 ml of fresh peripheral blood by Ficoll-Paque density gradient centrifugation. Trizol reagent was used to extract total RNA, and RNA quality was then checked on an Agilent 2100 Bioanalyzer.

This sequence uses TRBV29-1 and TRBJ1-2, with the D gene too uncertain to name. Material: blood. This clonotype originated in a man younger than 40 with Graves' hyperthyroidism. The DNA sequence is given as TGCAGCTCCTTCGATCCACGAAACTATGGCTACACCTTC. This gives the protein CSSFDPRNYGYTF.